The present T cell receptor beta chain was sequenced within a study of Ad26.COV2.S vaccination and SARS-CoV-2 variants. Points from the study as a whole: Researchers cautioned that TCR breadth and depth analyses may have underestimated total T cell responses. Reportedly, spike-specific CD8+ and CD4+ T cell responses achieved substantial breadth once vaccination had taken place.

Details on this clone: The antigen remains undetermined.

Generated by immunoSEQ multiplex PCR, the TCRdb table keeps only in-frame clones and is missing some. The profile shows around 170,000 clones, 87% of them singletons. Sequenced material: peripheral blood, taken after recovery from COVID-19. This TCR came from a human donor who had recovered from COVID-19.

The CDR3 sequence: CASSLGDGYTF. In nucleotides, the CDR3 is TGTGCCAGCTCACTAGGGGATGGCTACACCTTC. This chain links TRBV18 with TRBJ1-2, with D possibly TRBD1 on 5 matching bases. The CDR3 extends over 11 amino acids. CDR1 and CDR2 from the germline V gene are KGHSH and LQKENI. Trimming took 4 bases from V and 6 from J, leaving 6 bases between them. Using reference TRBV18 and TRBJ1-2 for the parts outside the CDR3, the full variable domain is NAGVMQNPRHLVRRRGQEARLRCSPMKGHSHVYWYRQLPEEGLKFMVYLQKENIIDESGMPKERFSAEFPKEGPSILRIQQVVRGDSAAYFCASSLGDGYTFGSGTRLTVV.